The clone carrying this T cell receptor (beta chain) was detected a few times. What it binds is unknown. The V gene's germline CDR1 is LGHNA and CDR2 YNFKEQ. V lost 7 bases, J lost 0 bases, and 12 bases lay in between. The CDR3 has 14 amino acids. This sample is part of a study of cytomegalovirus exposure and HLA in healthy donors. The PCR made use of 60 Vbeta and 13 Jbeta primers. Profiled with immunoSEQ multiplex PCR; TCRdb holds only in-frame clones, not every one. The data contain 150,000 to 200,000 clones, 79% of them singletons. Study-level findings and limits: Previous analysis showed most TCR beta V segments were productive about 87% or about 30% of the time. An ancestry cluster, one associated with Asian ancestry, reportedly showed fewer N-insertions than the approximately 720-donor mean in a later analysis.

V usage is TRBV4-2 and J usage is TRBJ1-1; a possible D gene is TRBD1 (6 bases). The specimen was PBMCs. The clonotype comes from a man aged 35-49 years in good health and CMV-seronegative. The CDR3 DNA follows: TGTGCCAGCACAATCCAGGGGATGAACACTGAAGCTTTCTTT. Translation: CASTIQGMNTEAFF.